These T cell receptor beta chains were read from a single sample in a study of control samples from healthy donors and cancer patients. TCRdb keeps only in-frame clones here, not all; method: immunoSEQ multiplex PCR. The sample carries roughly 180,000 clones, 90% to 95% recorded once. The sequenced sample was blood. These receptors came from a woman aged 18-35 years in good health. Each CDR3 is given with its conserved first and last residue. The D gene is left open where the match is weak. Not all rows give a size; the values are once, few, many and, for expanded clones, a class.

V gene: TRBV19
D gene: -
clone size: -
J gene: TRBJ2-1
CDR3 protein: CASKTRRGLNEQFF
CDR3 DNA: TGTGCCAGTAAAACCCGGAGGGGCCTCAATGAGCAGTTCTTC

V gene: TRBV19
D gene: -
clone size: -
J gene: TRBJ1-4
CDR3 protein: CASSMETPGALEKLFF
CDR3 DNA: TGTGCCAGTAGTATGGAGACACCGGGGGCCTTGGAAAAACTGTTTTTT

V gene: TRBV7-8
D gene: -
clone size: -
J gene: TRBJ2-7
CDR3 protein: CASSPPWGSEQYF
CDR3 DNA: TGTGCCAGCAGCCCCCCGTGGGGTTCCGAGCAGTACTTC

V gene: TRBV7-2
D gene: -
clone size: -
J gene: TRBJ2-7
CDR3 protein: CASSLKAGPYEQYF
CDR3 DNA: TGTGCCAGCAGCTTAAAGGCGGGACCCTACGAGCAGTACTTC

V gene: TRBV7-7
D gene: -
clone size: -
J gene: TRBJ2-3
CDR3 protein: CASSVLLGSDTQYF
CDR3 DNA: TGTGCTAGCAGCGTGTTGTTGGGGTCAGATACGCAGTATTTT

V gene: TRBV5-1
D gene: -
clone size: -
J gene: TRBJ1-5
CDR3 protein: CASSLGTNSNQPQHF
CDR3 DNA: TGCGCCAGCAGCTTGGGCACCAATAGCAATCAGCCCCAGCATTTT

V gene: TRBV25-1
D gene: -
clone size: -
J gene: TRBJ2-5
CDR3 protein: CASSWREETQYF
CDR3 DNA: TGTGCCAGCAGTTGGAGGGAAGAGACCCAGTACTTC

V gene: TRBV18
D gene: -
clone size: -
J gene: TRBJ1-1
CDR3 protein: CASSRGTLGNTEAFF
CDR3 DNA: TGTGCCAGCTCACGAGGGACACTGGGGAACACTGAAGCTTTCTTT

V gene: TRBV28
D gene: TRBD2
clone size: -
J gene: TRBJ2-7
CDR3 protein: CASSLRAGVVEQYF
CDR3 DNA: TGTGCCAGCAGTTTACGGGCGGGGGTTGTGGAGCAGTACTTC

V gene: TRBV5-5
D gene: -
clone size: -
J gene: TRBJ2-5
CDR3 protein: CASSLFGNVGETQYF
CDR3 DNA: TGTGCCAGCAGCTTGTTCGGGAATGTGGGGGAGACCCAGTACTTC

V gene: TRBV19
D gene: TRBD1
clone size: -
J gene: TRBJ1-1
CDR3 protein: CASSIGTVEAFF
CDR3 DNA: TGTGCCAGTAGTATTGGGACAGTTGAAGCTTTCTTT

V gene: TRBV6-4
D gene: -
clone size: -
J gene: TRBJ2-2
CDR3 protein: CASSDGSQTNTGELFF
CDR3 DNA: TGTGCCAGCAGTGACGGGAGTCAGACGAACACCGGGGAGCTGTTTTTT

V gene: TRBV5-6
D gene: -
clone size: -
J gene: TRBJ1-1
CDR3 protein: CASSLGVGTEAFF
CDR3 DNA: TGTGCCAGCAGCTTAGGGGTGGGGACTGAAGCTTTCTTT

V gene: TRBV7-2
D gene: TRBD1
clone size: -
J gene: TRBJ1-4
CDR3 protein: CASSLGGQGAEKLFF
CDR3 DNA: TGTGCCAGCAGCTTAGGTGGACAGGGGGCGGAAAAACTGTTTTTT

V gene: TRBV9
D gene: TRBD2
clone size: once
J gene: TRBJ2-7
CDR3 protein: CASSEGGLAGRDEQYF
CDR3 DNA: TGTGCCAGCAGCGAGGGGGGACTAGCGGGCCGCGACGAGCAGTACTTC

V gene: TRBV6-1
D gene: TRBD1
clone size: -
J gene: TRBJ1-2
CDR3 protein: CASSDYLPGQGTTGYTF
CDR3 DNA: TGTGCCAGCAGTGATTACTTACCGGGACAGGGGACTACCGGCTACACCTTC

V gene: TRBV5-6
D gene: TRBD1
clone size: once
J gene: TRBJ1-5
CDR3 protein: CASSSGTGGQPQHF
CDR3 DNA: TGTGCCAGCAGCTCCGGGACAGGTGGTCAGCCCCAGCATTTT

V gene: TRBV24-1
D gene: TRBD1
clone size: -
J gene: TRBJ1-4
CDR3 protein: CATSDSGQEGEKLFF
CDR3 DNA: TGTGCCACCAGTGATTCTGGACAGGAGGGGGAAAAACTGTTTTTT

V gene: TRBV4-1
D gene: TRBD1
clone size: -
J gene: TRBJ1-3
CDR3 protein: CASSQTGQGSSYF
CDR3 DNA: TGCGCCAGCAGCCAAACGGGACAGGGTTCGTCATATTTT

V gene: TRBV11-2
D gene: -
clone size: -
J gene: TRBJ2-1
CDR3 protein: CASSLGAGRRAEQFF
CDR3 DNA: TGTGCCAGCAGCTTAGGGGCGGGCCGTAGAGCTGAGCAGTTCTTC

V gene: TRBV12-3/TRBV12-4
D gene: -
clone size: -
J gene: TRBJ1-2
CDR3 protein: CASSFKGNYGYTF
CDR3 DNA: TGTGCCAGCAGTTTTAAGGGGAACTATGGCTACACCTTC

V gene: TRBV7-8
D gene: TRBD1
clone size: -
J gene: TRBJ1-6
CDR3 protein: CASSSNRGSNSPLHF
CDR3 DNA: TGTGCCAGCAGCTCCAACAGGGGGAGTAATTCACCCCTCCACTTT

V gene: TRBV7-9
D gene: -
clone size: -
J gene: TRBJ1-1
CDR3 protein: CASSPADRRREAFF
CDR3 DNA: TGTGCCAGCAGCCCCGCCGATAGAAGACGAGAAGCTTTCTTT

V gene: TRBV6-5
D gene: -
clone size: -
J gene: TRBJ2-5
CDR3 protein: CASNPVTGEETQYF
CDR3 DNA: TGTGCCAGCAACCCCGTGACAGGCGAAGAGACCCAGTACTTC

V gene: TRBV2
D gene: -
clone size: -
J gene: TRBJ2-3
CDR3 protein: CASTLGRTDTQYF
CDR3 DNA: TGTGCCAGCACTTTGGGCCGCACAGATACGCAGTATTTT

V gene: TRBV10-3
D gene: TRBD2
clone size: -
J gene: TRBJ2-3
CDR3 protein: CAISDKNLAEKDTQYF
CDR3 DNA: TGTGCCATCAGTGATAAGAACCTAGCGGAAAAAGATACGCAGTATTTT

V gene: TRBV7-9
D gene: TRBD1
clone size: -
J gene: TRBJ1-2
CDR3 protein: CASSTSPGGAGYGYTF
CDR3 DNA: TGTGCCAGCAGCACCAGTCCAGGGGGCGCCGGCTATGGCTACACCTTC

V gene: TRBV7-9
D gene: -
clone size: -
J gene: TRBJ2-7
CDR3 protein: CASSLTYEQYF
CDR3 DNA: TGTGCCAGCAGCTTAACCTACGAGCAGTACTTC

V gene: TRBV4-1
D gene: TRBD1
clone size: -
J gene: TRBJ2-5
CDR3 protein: CASSHAGGQGMELEETQYF
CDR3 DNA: TGCGCCAGCAGCCACGCCGGAGGACAGGGAATGGAATTAGAAGAGACCCAGTACTTC

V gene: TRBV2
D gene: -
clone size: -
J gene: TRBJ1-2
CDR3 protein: CASSGQDYGYTF
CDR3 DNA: TGTGCCAGCAGTGGTCAGGACTATGGCTACACCTTC

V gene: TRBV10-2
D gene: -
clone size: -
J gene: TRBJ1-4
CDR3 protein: CASSAPNEKLFF
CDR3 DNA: TGCGCCAGCAGTGCCCCTAATGAAAAACTGTTTTTT

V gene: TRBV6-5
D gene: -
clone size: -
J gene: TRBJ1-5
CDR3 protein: CASSRGSGNQPQHF
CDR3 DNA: TGTGCCAGCAGTCGGGGGTCGGGCAATCAGCCCCAGCATTTT

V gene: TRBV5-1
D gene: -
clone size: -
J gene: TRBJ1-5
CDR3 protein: CASSLEGVGNQPQHF
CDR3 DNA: TGCGCCAGCAGCTTGGAGGGGGTGGGCAATCAGCCCCAGCATTTT

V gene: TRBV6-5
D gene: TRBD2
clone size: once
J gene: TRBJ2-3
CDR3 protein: CASSNLAARGDTQYF
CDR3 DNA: TGTGCCAGCAGCAACCTAGCGGCGAGGGGAGATACGCAGTATTTT

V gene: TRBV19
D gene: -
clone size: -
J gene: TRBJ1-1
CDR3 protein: CASRIQRLMNTEAFF
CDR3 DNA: TGTGCCAGTAGGATACAGCGCCTGATGAACACTGAAGCTTTCTTT